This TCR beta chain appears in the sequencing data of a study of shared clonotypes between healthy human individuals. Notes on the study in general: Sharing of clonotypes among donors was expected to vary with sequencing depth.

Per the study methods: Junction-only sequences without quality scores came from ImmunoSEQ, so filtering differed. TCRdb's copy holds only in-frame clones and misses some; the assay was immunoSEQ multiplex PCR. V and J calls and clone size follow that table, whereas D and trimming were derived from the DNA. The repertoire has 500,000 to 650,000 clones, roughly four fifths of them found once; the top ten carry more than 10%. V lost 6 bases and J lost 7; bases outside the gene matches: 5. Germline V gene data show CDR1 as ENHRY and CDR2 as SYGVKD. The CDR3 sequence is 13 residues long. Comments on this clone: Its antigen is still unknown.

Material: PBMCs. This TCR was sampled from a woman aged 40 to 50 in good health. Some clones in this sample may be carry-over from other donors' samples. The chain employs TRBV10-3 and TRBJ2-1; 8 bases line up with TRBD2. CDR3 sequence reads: CAIRAGVGNEQFF. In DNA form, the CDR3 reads TGTGCCATCAGAGCGGGAGTTGGGAATGAGCAGTTCTTC.